The source of this TCR beta chain is a study of blood T cell repertoires in COVID-19. Background on the study: Samples taken during acute and convalescent COVID-19 were collected in the United States, Italy and Spain. Sources were T cells, B-cell-depleted T cells, or PBMCs; the material itself was cDNA or gDNA.

How the authors handled the data: From reference gene primer amplification, estimates of nucleated cell counts were derived. TCRdb's table, derived via immunoSEQ multiplex PCR, lists solely in-frame clones and lacks some. V, J and clone size were drawn from that table, and D and trimming were deduced from the DNA. The table includes over 70,000 clones, around 90% detected once. The specimen was peripheral blood. The receptor was isolated from a woman of 80 years or more with active or convalescent COVID-19.

The CDR3 here is CASSLGQGEGYTF. In DNA, the CDR3 is TGCGCCAGCAGCTTAGGACAGGGGGAAGGCTACACCTTC. The chain joins TRBV5-1 to TRBJ1-2; TRBD1 matches 10 bases. CDR3 length equals 13 residues. After removal of 2 bases from V and 8 bases from J, the junction contained 3 bases not matched to a gene. CDR1 is SGHRS, CDR2 YFSETQ, per germline.